Listed here are 2 T cell receptor beta chains from one sample, sequenced in a study of blood T cell repertoires in COVID-19. This table comes from immunoSEQ multiplex PCR, and its TCRdb copy is limited to in-frame clones, with some not included. The data hold 32,000 or so clones, with about 85% observed a single time. Sample: peripheral blood. The receptor source for this set is a middle-aged man with active or convalescent COVID-19.

The chain recombines TRBV11-2 with TRBJ2-1; TRBD1 is a possible D gene (5 bases). CDR3 length: 12 residues. CDR1 and CDR2 from the germline V gene are SGHAT and FQNNGV. The V gene lost 2 bases and the J gene lost 10 bases, with 9 bases spanning the gap. This CDR3 is CASSLYRTEQFF. CDR3 DNA sequence: TGTGCCAGCAGCTTATACAGGACAGAGCAGTTCTTC.

This clone was recorded a few times. The gene calls are TRBV5-1 and TRBJ2-7; 8 nucleotides match TRBD2. The J segment lost 0 bases and the V segment lost 1 base, leaving 12 bases of the junction unmatched. From germline, CDR1 is SGHRS and CDR2 YFSETQ. The CDR3 runs 18 residues. In nucleotides, the CDR3 is TGCGCCAGCAGCTTGACGGCGGGAGGCGCCGGGAGCTCCTACGAGCAGTACTTC. This translates into CASSLTAGGAGSSYEQYF.